This TCR beta chain was identified in a study of cytomegalovirus exposure and HLA in healthy donors. The study's findings and limits: Other equally common chains were less clonally expanded than HLA-associated TCR beta chains, a later analysis showed. Analysis performed later found more than 15,000 TCR beta sequences associated with HLA alleles at 0.05 false discovery rate.

PCR amplification relied on 60 Vbeta primers (plus 13 Jbeta primers). Original data processing: Roughly 83 million unique TCR beta chains, roughly 11 million of them shared, were counted by a later analysis. Sequenced by immunoSEQ multiplex PCR; TCRdb stores in-frame clones only, minus some. That table gives V, J and clone size, and the DNA gave D and trimming. The sample holds some 130,000 clones, 80% seen once. The donors were healthy bone marrow donors. This CDR3 is 16 amino acids long. V dropped 5 bases and J dropped 4; count of bases not matched to a gene: 10. Germline lookup yields CDR1 KGHSH and CDR2 LQKENI. This clone was seen a handful of times. Its target is unknown.

The TCR was taken from a male donor in good health and CMV-seronegative. The sample comprised PBMCs. V gene TRBV18 combines with J gene TRBJ1-3, with 8 bases aligning to TRBD1. For the CDR3, the DNA is TGTGCCAGCTCATCCGCTCTGACAGGGGAAGGAAACACCATATATTTT. The encoded protein is CASSSALTGEGNTIYF.